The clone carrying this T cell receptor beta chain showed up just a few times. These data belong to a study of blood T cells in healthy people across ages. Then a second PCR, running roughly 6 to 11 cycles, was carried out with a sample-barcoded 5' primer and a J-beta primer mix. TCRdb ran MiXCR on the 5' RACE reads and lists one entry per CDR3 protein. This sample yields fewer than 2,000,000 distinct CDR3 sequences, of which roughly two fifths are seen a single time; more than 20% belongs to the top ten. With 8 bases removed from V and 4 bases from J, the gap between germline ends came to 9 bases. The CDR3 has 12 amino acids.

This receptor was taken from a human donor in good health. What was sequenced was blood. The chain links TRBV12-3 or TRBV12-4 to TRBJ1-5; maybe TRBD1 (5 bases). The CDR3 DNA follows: TGTGCCAGCCCGCGGGGGAATCAGCCCCAGCATTTT. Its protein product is CASPRGNQPQHF.